This TCR beta chain was captured in a study of molecular identifiers for immune sequencing clone quantification. For the study at large: Sequencing covered four of five parts into which replicate RNA from approximately 22,000 or 94,000 naive CD8 cells was split.

Preparation methods for the bulk TCR libraries were those previously described, with listed TCR primers. From the PCR reads, TCRdb called clonotypes with MiXCR, one entry per CDR3 protein. The table records 90,000 to 120,000 distinct CDR3 sequences, around 33% of them present only once. Whole-study findings and limits: Over 97% of CMV-specific effector molecules, but under 1% of naive ones, were in clones above 20 copies.

Naive CD8 T cells were picked out by sorting for CD8+CD4-CCR7+CD45RA+. CDR1 is MDHEN, CDR2 SYDVKM, per germline. This CDR3 has 16 amino acids. V was shortened by 3 bases and J by 3 bases, with 15 bases between the two germline ends. This clonotype occurred many times. Its antigen is unidentified. The V gene is TRBV28, the J gene TRBJ1-5, with a tentative D call TRBD1 (5 bases). The sequenced sample was naive CD8+ T cells from blood, with Jurkat cell RNA spiked in. Stated subset: FACS-sorted CD8+CD4-CCR7+CD45RA+ naive T cells. The clonotype comes from a human donor in good health. Some libraries in this study had Jurkat cell RNA spiked in. CDR3 region: CASSLGWAGINQPQHF. The CDR3 coding sequence is TGTGCCAGCAGTTTGGGGTGGGCAGGGATCAATCAGCCCCAGCATTTT.